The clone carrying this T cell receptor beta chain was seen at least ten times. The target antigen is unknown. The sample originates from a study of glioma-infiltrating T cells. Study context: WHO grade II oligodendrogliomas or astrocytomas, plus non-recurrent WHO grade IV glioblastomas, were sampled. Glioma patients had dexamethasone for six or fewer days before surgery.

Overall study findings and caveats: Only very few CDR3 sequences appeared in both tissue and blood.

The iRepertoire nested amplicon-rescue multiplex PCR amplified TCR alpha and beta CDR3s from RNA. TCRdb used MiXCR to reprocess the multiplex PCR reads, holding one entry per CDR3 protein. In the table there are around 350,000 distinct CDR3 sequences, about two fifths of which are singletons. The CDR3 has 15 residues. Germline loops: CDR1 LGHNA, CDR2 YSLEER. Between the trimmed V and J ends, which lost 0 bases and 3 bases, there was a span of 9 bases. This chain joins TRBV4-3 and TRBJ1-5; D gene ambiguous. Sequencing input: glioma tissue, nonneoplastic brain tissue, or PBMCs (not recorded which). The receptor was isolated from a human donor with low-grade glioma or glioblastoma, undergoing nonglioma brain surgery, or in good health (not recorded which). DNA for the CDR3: TGCGCCAGCAGCCAAGATACGGCAGTCAATCAGCCCCAGCATTTT. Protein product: CASSQDTAVNQPQHF.